This TCR beta chain was profiled in a study of kidney transplant recipient with SARS-CoV-2 infection. MiXCR, applied by TCRdb to the reads, yields one record per CDR3 protein. This repertoire shows some 220,000 distinct CDR3 sequences, 29% found once; its top ten account for around 6.8%. The ends lost 5 bases at V and 6 bases at J; junction bases unmatched: 8. Germline V lookup: CDR1 GTSNPN, CDR2 SVGIG (reference sequence). This CDR3 has 13 amino acids. This clonotype was counted at least ten times. The chain uses TRBV30 and TRBJ2-7; 9 positions agree with TRBD1. The TCR comes from a young adult male patient who had COVID-19 and was a kidney transplant recipient. Some T cells could come from the graft donor. Material: a blood sample, obtained at baseline and on day 111 from a kidney transplant recipient. DNA of the CDR3: TGTGCCTGGGCCACCGGGACAGGGACCGAGCAGTACTTC. This translates into CAWATGTGTEQYF.